A single sample is the source of the 24 T cell receptor beta chains below, sequenced in a study of T cell repertoires in ileal Crohn's disease. Time point indicated: neoterminal ileum biopsy at postoperative endoscopy, about 6 months after surgery. Sequencing used immunoSEQ multiplex PCR; TCRdb keeps in-frame clones, though not all of them. The sample lists 10,000 to 15,000 clones; 82% were seen once. Sequences were obtained from ileal tissue. These receptors all come from an adult with Crohn's disease.

This clone was seen just once. This chain uses TRBV7-9 with TRBJ1-4; TRBD1 matches at 11 bases. The CDR3 has 15 residues. Trimming took 5 bases from V and 7 from J; bases not matched to a gene: 6. The germline gives CDR1 SEHNR, CDR2 FQNEAQ (reference sequence). DNA for the CDR3: TGTGCCAGCAGCCCCGGGACAGGGGGTCGTGAAAAACTGTTTTTT. Amino acid sequence: CASSPGTGGREKLFF. Combining the CDR3 with reference TRBV7-9 and TRBJ1-4 gives the whole variable domain DTGVSQNPRHKITKRGQNVTFRCDPISEHNRLYWYRQTLGQGPEFLTYFQNEAQLEKSRLLSDRFSAERPKGSFSTLEIQRTEQGDSAMYLCASSPGTGGREKLFFGSGTQLSVL.

The genes are TRBV5-1 and TRBJ1-2; TRBD1 aligns across 9 bases. V shed 3 bases, J shed 3 bases, and the junction held 6 bases outside the gene matches. The CDR3 runs to 15 residues. The germline gives CDR1 SGHRS, CDR2 YFSETQ. The CDR3 DNA follows: TGCGCCAGCAGCTCCGGAAGGACAGGGGACTATGGCTACACCTTC. Translated, it gives CASSSGRTGDYGYTF.

The chain has TRBV27 and TRBJ1-2; D is unresolved. The CDR3 totals 13 residues. V was shortened by 8 bases and J by 0 bases, with 10 bases between the two germline ends. In germline, CDR1 is MNHEY, CDR2 SMNVEV (reference sequence). The CDR3 loop reads CASALGANYGYTF. CDR3 nucleotide sequence: TGTGCCAGCGCGCTGGGCGCTAACTATGGCTACACCTTC.

This chain connects TRBV5-1 to TRBJ1-3, with D uncertain. This CDR3 spans 16 amino acids. Trimming stripped 0 bases from V and 4 bases from J, with 14 bases between. CDR1 and CDR2 from the germline V gene are SGHRS and YFSETQ. As DNA, the CDR3 is TGCGCCAGCAGCTTGGCGCAGATAAATTCGGGAAACACCATATATTTT. This sequence encodes CASSLAQINSGNTIYF.

The chain links TRBV2 to TRBJ1-1; no reliable D call. The CDR3 is 13 amino acids. V lost 1 base to trimming and J lost 3 bases, with 6 bases between them. CDR1 and CDR2 (germline): SNHLY, FYNNEI. CDR3 in amino acids: CASSEDSYTEAFF. For the CDR3, the DNA is TGTGCCAGCAGTGAAGACAGCTACACTGAAGCTTTCTTT.

The count of this clone is one. The genes are TRBV30 and TRBJ2-2; 7 bases match TRBD1. The ends lost 0 bases at V and 6 bases at J; junction bases unmatched: 7. The CDR3 runs 15 residues. Germline loops: CDR1 GTSNPN, CDR2 SVGIG (reference sequence). DNA for the CDR3: TGTGCCTGGAGTGTACCCGACAGGGAGTCCGGGGAGCTGTTTTTT. This translates into CAWSVPDRESGELFF.

The gene calls are TRBV5-1 and TRBJ2-4, with D unclear. The V end was cut by 4 bases, the J end by 4 bases, with 9 bases between. The CDR3 covers 13 residues. CDR1 is SGHRS, CDR2 YFSETQ, per germline. The CDR3 region has the DNA TGCGCCAGCAGCCCAACGACTAAAAACATTCAGTACTTC. Translating gives CASSPTTKNIQYF.

The chain links TRBV29-1 to TRBJ2-3; 8 bases align to TRBD2. V gave up 2 bases and J gave up 3 bases; unmatched junction bases: 7. CDR1 is SQVTM and CDR2 is ANQGSEA in the germline V gene. This CDR3 is 15 amino acids long. DNA for the CDR3: TGCAGCGTTGAACCCCCCCGGGGGGGTACAGATACGCAGTATTTT. Translating gives CSVEPPRGGTDTQYF.

The gene calls are TRBV11-2 and TRBJ2-4, with a tentative D call TRBD1 (6 bases). Trimming removed 2 bases from V and 1 base from J, with 6 bases in between. The CDR3 loop spans 14 amino acids. Per the germline V gene, CDR1 is SGHAT and CDR2 is FQNNGV. The CDR3 spells CASSLQGAKNIQYF. Written as DNA, the CDR3 is TGTGCCAGCAGCTTACAGGGGGCCAAAAACATTCAGTACTTC.

This clone was observed a handful of times. The DNA of the CDR3 is TGCGCCAGCAGCTTGTTTGCCCCGGACAGGGATTCGAACACTGAAGCTTTCTTT. This gives the protein CASSLFAPDRDSNTEAFF. The chain recombines TRBV5-1 with TRBJ1-1; 8 positions agree with TRBD1. The CDR3 contains 18 residues. CDR1 and CDR2 from the germline V gene are SGHRS and YFSETQ. V shed 1 base and J 1 base; nucleotides not matched to a gene: 12. Drawing the rest from reference TRBV5-1 and TRBJ1-1, the complete variable domain is KAGVTQTPRYLIKTRGQQVTLSCSPISGHRSVSWYQQTPGQGLQFLFEYFSETQRNKGNFPGRFSGRQFSNSRSEMNVSTLELGDSALYLCASSLFAPDRDSNTEAFFGQGTRLTVV.

V is TRBV14 and J is TRBJ1-2; D unresolved. V was trimmed by 1 base and J by 3 bases, leaving 6 bases between them. Germline V gives CDR1 SGHDN, CDR2 FVKESK. The CDR3 spans 13 residues. The DNA for the CDR3 is TGTGCCAGCAGCCAAGCCCCAGACTATGGCTACACCTTC. Translating it yields CASSQAPDYGYTF.

This chain uses TRBV27 with TRBJ2-3; TRBD2 aligns across 12 bases. The V segment lost 4 bases and the J segment 7 bases; nucleotides outside the gene matches: 12. In germline, CDR1 is MNHEY, CDR2 SMNVEV (reference sequence). This CDR3 comprises 17 residues. The CDR3 nucleotides are TGTGCCAGCAGTTCCGCGCTAGCGGGGGGGCCAGGTAATACGCAGTATTTT. Its protein product is CASSSALAGGPGNTQYF.

The chain recombines TRBV5-6 with TRBJ2-1; 11 bases match TRBD2. CDR3 size: 14 residues. CDR1 SGHDT and CDR2 YYEEEE come from the germline V gene. V shed 4 bases, J shed 15 bases, and the junction held 12 bases outside the gene matches. The CDR3 DNA reads as TGTGCCAGCAGCCCTGCTAGCGGGGGGCCTAGTTGGTTCTTC. Translated: CASSPASGGPSWFF.

The V and J genes are TRBV6-1 and TRBJ2-1; D possibly corresponds to TRBD1 (5 bases). V was pared by 6 bases and J by 5 bases, with 14 bases between. CDR3 length equals 14 residues. Germline assignment: CDR1 MNHNS and CDR2 SASEGT. The CDR3 coding sequence is TGTGCCAGCAGACGGGCAGGGCTCGACAATGAGCAGTTCTTC. Its translation: CASRRAGLDNEQFF.

The CDR3 region is CASSKVPGLSEAGNTIYF. As DNA, the CDR3 is TGTGCCAGCAGCAAAGTGCCGGGACTTTCGGAAGCTGGAAACACCATATATTTT. The chain links TRBV21-1 to TRBJ1-3. TRBV21-1 is described as a pseudogene. The CDR3 consists of 18 residues.

This chain uses TRBV5-4 with TRBJ2-5; 9 bases fit TRBD1. The J call may be faulty, since TRBJ2-7 better matches the DNA end. Germline V CDR1 and CDR2: SGHNT, YYREEE (reference sequence). The length of the CDR3 is 14 residues. In nucleotides, the CDR3 is TGTGCCAGCAGCTTGTCCGGGACAGGGTCCGAGCAGTACTTC. Residues: CASSLSGTGSEQYF.

The chain carries TRBV11-3 and TRBJ2-5; TRBD2 aligns across 10 bases. This CDR3 contains 15 residues. V gave up 2 bases and J gave up 3 bases; unmatched junction bases: 3. Germline V gives CDR1 SGHNT, CDR2 YENEEA. CDR3 nucleotides: TGTGCCAGCAGCTTACGGACTAGCGGAGAAGAGACCCAGTACTTC. Its translation is CASSLRTSGEETQYF. The whole variable domain, filled in from reference TRBV11-3 and TRBJ2-5, reads EAGVVQSPRYKIIEKKQPVAFWCNPISGHNTLYWYLQNLGQGPELLIRYENEEAVDDSQLPKDRFSAERLKGVDSTLKIQPAELGDSAVYLCASSLRTSGEETQYFGPGTRLLVL.

This clone rates as large (0.1 to 1%). The CDR3 here is CASSPPPGTGAYYSNQPQHF. Written as DNA, the CDR3 is TGTGCCAGTAGTCCTCCCCCCGGGACAGGGGCCTACTATAGCAATCAGCCCCAGCATTTT. The chain has TRBV19 and TRBJ1-5, with 10 bases identical to TRBD1. The CDR3 has 20 amino acids. Germline loops: CDR1 LNHDA, CDR2 SQIVND (reference sequence). J was trimmed by 0 bases and V by 5 bases; bases with no gene match: 16.

V and J are TRBV5-1 and TRBJ2-5; 13 bases are a match to TRBD2. Trimming took 4 bases from V and 11 from J; bases not matched to a gene: 14. Germline CDR1 SGHRS, CDR2 YFSETQ. The CDR3 is made up of 16 amino acids. Written as DNA, the CDR3 is TGCGCCAGCAGCCAGGGACTAGCGGGGCCCACGGGGGAGCAGTACTTC. It codes for CASSQGLAGPTGEQYF.

This chain connects TRBV2 to TRBJ1-5; D not certain. Deletions cut 6 bases from V and 1 base from J, with 16 bases between. CDR1 is SNHLY, CDR2 FYNNEI, per germline. The CDR3 covers 16 residues. The CDR3 DNA reads as TGTGCCAGCAGCAACGGGGTTTCAATAAGCAATCAGCCCCAGCATTTT. Its protein product is CASSNGVSISNQPQHF.

The chain uses TRBV5-1 and TRBJ1-6; tentative D call: TRBD1 (5 bases). CDR1 is SGHRS and CDR2 is YFSETQ in the germline V gene. Trimming cost V 1 base and J 9 bases, with 14 bases left between them. The CDR3 contains 15 residues. This CDR3 reads CASSLWGGSPSPLHF. The CDR3 DNA is TGCGCCAGCAGCTTGTGGGGGGGTTCTCCTTCACCCCTCCACTTT.

The chain carries TRBV6-5 and TRBJ2-1, with TRBD2 matching 7 bases. Germline CDR1 MNHEY, CDR2 SVGAGI. The CDR3 covers 15 residues. With 6 bases clipped from V and 2 bases from J, the junction kept 7 bases outside the gene matches. DNA for the CDR3: TGTGCCAGCAGCCAGCGGGATAGGACCTACAATGAGCAGTTCTTC. This translates into CASSQRDRTYNEQFF.

The chain has TRBV19 and TRBJ2-1, with 9 bases identical to TRBD1. The length of the CDR3 is 16 residues. V gave up 7 bases and J gave up 0 bases; unmatched junction bases: 7. CDR1 is LNHDA, CDR2 SQIVND, per germline (reference sequence). In nucleotides, the CDR3 is TGTGCCAGTACAAGAACGGACAGGGGCTCCTACAATGAGCAGTTCTTC. As protein: CASTRTDRGSYNEQFF.

The gene calls are TRBV21-1 and TRBJ2-7; the table gives TRBD2 as D, unverified against the DNA. TRBV21-1 is a documented pseudogene. The CDR3 runs 16 residues. CDR3 sequence reads: CASSRLASTTSYEQYF. DNA of the CDR3: TGTGCCAGCAGCAGACTCGCTTCGACGACCTCCTACGAGCAGTACTTC.